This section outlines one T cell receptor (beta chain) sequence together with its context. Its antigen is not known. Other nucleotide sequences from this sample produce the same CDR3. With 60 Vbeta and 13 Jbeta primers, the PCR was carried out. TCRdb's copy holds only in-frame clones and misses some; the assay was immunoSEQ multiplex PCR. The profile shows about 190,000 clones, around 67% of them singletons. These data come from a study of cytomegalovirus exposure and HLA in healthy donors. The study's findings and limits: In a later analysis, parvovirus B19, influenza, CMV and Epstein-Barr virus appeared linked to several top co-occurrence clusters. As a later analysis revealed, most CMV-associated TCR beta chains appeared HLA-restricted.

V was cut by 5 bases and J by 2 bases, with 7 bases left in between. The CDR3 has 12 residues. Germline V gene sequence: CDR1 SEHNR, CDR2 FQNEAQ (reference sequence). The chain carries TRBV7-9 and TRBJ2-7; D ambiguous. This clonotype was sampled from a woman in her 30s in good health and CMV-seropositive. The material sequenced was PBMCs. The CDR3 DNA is TGTGCCAGCAGCCCGGGTCCCTACGAGCAGTACTTC. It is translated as CASSPGPYEQYF. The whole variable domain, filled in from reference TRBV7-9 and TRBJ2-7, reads DTGVSQNPRHKITKRGQNVTFRCDPISEHNRLYWYRQTLGQGPEFLTYFQNEAQLEKSRLLSDRFSAERPKGSFSTLEIQRTEQGDSAMYLCASSPGPYEQYFGPGTRLTVT.